This T cell receptor (beta chain) originates from a study of CD8 T cells in Susac syndrome. With random hexamers, reverse transcription was performed on roughly 0.5 to 1 ug of RNA. TCRdb analysed the immunoSEQ multiplex PCR reads with MiXCR anew, one entry per CDR3 protein. The sample yields about 210,000 distinct CDR3 sequences, roughly 96% seen once. Study-wide points: Individuals included in the TCR sequencing and HLA analysis were acknowledged by the study to be relatively few in number.

Notes on this clonotype: Antigen: not known.

CDR3 length: 17 amino acids. Trimming took off 2 bases at V and 1 base at J, with 17 bases between the two ends. From germline, CDR1 is MGHDK and CDR2 SYGVNS. The receptor comes from a human donor in good health. The source material was CD4+ T cells from PBMCs. This sequence joins TRBV25-1 and TRBJ1-2, with D uncertain. The CDR3 sequence: CASSELGTATLNYGYTF. The CDR3 DNA follows: TGTGCCAGCAGTGAACTGGGCACGGCGACCCTTAACTATGGCTACACCTTC.